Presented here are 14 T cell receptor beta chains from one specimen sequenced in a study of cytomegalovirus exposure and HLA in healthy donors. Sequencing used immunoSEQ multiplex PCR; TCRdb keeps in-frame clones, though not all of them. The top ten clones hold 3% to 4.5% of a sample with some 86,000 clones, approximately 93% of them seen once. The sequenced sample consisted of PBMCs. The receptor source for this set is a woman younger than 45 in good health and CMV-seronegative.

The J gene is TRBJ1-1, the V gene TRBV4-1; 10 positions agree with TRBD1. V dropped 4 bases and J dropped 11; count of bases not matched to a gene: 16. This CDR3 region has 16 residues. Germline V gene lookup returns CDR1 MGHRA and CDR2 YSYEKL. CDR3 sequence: CASSPPGQGYLMDAFF. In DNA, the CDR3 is TGCGCCAGCAGCCCTCCGGGACAGGGGTATTTGATGGACGCTTTCTTT.

The CDR3 loop is CATGEFSTGNTIYF. CDR3 sequence (DNA): TGTGCCACGGGGGAGTTCAGTACGGGAAACACCATATATTTT. The rearrangement joins TRBV19 to TRBJ1-3, with D perhaps matching TRBD1 (5 bases). The V end was cut by 10 bases, the J end by 4 bases, with 17 bases between. Germline V gene data show CDR1 as LNHDA and CDR2 as SQIVND (reference sequence). CDR3 length: 14 amino acids.

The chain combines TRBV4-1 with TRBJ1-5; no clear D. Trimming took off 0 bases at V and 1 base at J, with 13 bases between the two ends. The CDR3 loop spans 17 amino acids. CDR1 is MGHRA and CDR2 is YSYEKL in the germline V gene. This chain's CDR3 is CASSQETVTASNQPQHF. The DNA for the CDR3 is TGCGCCAGCAGCCAAGAAACCGTCACAGCCAGCAATCAGCCCCAGCATTTT.

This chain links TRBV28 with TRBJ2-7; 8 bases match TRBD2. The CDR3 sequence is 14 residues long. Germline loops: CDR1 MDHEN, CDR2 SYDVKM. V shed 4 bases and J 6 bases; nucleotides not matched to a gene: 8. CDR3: CASSWPGGPAEQYF. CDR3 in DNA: TGTGCCAGCAGTTGGCCGGGAGGGCCCGCCGAGCAGTACTTC.

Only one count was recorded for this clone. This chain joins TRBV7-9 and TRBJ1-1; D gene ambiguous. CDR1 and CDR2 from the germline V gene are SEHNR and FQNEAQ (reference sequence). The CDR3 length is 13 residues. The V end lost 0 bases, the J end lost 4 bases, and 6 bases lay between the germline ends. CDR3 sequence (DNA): TGTGCCAGCAGCTTAGCGTCCTCCACTGAAGCTTTCTTT. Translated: CASSLASSTEAFF.

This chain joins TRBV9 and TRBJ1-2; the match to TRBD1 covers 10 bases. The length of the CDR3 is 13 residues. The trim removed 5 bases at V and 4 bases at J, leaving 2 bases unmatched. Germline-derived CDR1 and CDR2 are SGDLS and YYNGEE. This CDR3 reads CASSRQGAYGYTF. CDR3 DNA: TGTGCCAGCAGTCGACAGGGGGCCTATGGCTACACCTTC.

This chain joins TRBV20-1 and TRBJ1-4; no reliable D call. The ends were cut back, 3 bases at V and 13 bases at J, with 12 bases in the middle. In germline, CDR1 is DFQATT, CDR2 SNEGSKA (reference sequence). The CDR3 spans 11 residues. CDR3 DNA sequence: TGCAGTGCTAGTACAATAGGGAGACTGTTTTTT. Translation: CSASTIGRLFF.

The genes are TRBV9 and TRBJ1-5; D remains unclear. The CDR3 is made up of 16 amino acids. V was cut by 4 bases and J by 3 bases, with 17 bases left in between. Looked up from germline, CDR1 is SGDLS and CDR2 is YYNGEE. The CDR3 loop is CASSTHRPGPNQPQHF. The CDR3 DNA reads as TGTGCCAGCAGCACGCACCGACCTGGGCCCAATCAGCCCCAGCATTTT. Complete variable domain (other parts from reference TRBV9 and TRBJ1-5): DSGVTQTPKHLITATGQRVTLRCSPRSGDLSVYWYQQSLDQGLQFLIQYYNGEERAKGNILERFSAQQFPDLHSELNLSSLELGDSALYFCASSTHRPGPNQPQHFGDGTRLSIL.

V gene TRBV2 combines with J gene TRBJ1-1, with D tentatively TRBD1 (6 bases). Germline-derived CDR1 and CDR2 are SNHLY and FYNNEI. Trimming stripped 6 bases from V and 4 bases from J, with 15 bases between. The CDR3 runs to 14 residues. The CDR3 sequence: CASRVYTGTTEAFF. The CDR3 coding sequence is TGTGCCAGCAGGGTTTATACAGGGACCACTGAAGCTTTCTTT.

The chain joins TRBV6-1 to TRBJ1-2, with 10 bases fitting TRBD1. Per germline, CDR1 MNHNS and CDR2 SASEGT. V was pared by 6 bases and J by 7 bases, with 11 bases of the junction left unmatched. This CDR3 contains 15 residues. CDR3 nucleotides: TGTGCCAGCAGGGACAGGGGGACGCTTGTGGGTGGCTACACCTTC. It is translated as CASRDRGTLVGGYTF.

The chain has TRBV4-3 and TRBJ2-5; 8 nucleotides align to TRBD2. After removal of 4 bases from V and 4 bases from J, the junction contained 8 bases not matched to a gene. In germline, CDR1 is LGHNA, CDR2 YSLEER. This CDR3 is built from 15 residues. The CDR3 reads CASSPQTGGGETQYF. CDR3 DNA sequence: TGCGCCAGCAGCCCGCAAACCGGGGGGGGAGAGACCCAGTACTTC.

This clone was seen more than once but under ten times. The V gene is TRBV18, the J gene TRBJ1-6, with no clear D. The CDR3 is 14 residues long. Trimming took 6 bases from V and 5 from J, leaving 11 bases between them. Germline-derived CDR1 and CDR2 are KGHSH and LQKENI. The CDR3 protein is CASSGGSDNSPLHF. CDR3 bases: TGTGCCAGCTCGGGCGGGTCGGATAATTCACCCCTCCACTTT. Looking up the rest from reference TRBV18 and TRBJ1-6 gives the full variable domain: NAGVMQNPRHLVRRRGQEARLRCSPMKGHSHVYWYRQLPEEGLKFMVYLQKENIIDESGMPKERFSAEFPKEGPSILRIQQVVRGDSAAYFCASSGGSDNSPLHFGNGTRLTVT.

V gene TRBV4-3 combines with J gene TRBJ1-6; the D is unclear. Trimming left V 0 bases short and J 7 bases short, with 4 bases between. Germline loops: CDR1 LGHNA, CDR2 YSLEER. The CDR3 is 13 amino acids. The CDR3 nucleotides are TGCGCCAGCAGCCAAGACGTCAATTCACCCCTCCACTTT. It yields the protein CASSQDVNSPLHF.

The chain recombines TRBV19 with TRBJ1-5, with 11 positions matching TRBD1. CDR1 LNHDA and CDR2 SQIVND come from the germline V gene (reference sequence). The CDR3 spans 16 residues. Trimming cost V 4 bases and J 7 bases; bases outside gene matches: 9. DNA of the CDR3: TGTGCCAGTAGTACCTCCGGGACAGGGGGTAGACAGCCCCAGCATTTT. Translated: CASSTSGTGGRQPQHF.